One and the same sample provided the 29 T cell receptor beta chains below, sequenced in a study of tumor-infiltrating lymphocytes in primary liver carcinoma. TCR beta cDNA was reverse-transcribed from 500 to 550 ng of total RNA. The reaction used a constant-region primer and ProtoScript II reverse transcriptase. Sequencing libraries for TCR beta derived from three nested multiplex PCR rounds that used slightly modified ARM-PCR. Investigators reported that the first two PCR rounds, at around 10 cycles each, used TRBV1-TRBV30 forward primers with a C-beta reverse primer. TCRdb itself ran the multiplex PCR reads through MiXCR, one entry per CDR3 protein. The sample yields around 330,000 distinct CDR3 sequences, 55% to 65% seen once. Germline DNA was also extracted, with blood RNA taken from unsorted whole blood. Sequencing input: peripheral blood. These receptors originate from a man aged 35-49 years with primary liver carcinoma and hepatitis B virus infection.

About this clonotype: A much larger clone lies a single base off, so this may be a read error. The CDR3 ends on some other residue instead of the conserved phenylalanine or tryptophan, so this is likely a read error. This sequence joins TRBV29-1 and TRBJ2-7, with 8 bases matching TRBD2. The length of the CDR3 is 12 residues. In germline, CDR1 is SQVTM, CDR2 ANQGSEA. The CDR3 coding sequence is TGCTCATTCTGGGGGTCGGGGGGGGAGCAGTACCTC. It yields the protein CSFWGSGGEQYL.

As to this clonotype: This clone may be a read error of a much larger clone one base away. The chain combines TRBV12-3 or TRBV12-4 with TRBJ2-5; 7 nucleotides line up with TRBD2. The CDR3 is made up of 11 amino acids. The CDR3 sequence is CASRAGEPQYF. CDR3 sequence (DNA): TGTGCCAGCAGGGCGGGAGAGCCCCAGTACTTC.

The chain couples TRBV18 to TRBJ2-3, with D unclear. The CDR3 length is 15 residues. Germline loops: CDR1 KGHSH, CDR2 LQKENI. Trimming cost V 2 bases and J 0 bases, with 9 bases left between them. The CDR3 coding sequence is TGTGCCAGCTCACCAGAAGTAGCTAGCACAGATACGCAGTATTTT. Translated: CASSPEVASTDTQYF.

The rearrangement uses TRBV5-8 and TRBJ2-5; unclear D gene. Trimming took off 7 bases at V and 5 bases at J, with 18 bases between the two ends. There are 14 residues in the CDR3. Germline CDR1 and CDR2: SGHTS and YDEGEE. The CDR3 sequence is CASPRARFRETQYF. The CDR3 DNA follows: TGTGCCAGCCCCCGGGCCCGTTTCAGGGAGACCCAGTACTTC. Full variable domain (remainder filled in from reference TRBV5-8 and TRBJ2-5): EAGVTQSPTHLIKTRGQQATLRCSPISGHTSVYWYQQALGLGLQFLLWYDEGEERNRGNFPPRFSGRQFPNYSSELNVNALELEDSALYLCASPRARFRETQYFGPGTRLLVL.

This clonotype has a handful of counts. Written as DNA, the CDR3 is TGCGCCAGCAGCAAGGACAGGACCCATGAGCAGTTCTTC. It encodes CASSKDRTHEQFF. V usage is TRBV5-1 and J usage is TRBJ2-1; 7 nucleotides match TRBD1. Germline V gives CDR1 SGHRS, CDR2 YFSETQ. Unmatched junction bases numbered 6, after V lost 4 bases and J lost 8 bases. The CDR3 runs to 13 residues. Drawing the rest from reference TRBV5-1 and TRBJ2-1, the complete variable domain is KAGVTQTPRYLIKTRGQQVTLSCSPISGHRSVSWYQQTPGQGLQFLFEYFSETQRNKGNFPGRFSGRQFSNSRSEMNVSTLELGDSALYLCASSKDRTHEQFFGPGTRLTVL.

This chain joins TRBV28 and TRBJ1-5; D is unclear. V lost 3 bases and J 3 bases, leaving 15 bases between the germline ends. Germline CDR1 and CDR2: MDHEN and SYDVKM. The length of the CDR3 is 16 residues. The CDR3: CASSLFGRGPNQPQHF. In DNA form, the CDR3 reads TGTGCCAGCAGTTTGTTCGGCCGGGGTCCCAATCAGCCCCAGCATTTT.

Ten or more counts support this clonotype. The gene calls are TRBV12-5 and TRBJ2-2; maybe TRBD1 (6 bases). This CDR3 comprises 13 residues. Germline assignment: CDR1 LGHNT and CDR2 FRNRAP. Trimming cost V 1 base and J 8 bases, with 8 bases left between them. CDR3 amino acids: CASGLAGQGELFF. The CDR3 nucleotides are TGTGCTAGTGGTTTGGCTGGACAGGGGGAGCTGTTTTTT.

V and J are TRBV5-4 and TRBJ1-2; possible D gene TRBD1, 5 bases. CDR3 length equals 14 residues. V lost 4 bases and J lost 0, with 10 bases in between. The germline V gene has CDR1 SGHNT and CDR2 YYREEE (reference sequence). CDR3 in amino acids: CASSADRSNYGYTF. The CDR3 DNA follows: TGTGCCAGCAGCGCCGACAGATCTAACTATGGCTACACCTTC.

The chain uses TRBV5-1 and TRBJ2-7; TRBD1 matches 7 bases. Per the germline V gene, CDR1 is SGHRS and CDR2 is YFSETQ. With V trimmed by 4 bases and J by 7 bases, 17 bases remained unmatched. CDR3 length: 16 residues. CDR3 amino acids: CASSVSLTGAAEEQYF. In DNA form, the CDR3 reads TGCGCCAGCAGCGTGTCCCTTACAGGGGCGGCGGAAGAGCAGTACTTC.

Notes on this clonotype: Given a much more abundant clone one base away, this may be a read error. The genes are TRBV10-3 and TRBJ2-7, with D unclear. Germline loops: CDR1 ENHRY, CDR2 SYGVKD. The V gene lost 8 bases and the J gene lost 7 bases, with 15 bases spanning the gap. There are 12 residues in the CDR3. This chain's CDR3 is CAISATSAEQYF. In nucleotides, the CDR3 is TGTGCCATCTCTGCTACCTCGGCAGAGCAGTACTTC.

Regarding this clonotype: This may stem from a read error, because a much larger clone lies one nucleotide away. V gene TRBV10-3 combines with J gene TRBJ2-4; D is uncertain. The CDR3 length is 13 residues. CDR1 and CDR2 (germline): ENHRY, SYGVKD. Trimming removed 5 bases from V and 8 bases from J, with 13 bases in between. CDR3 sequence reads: CAISFGLGDIQYF. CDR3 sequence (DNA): TGTGCCATCAGTTTTGGCCTAGGAGACATTCAGTACTTC.

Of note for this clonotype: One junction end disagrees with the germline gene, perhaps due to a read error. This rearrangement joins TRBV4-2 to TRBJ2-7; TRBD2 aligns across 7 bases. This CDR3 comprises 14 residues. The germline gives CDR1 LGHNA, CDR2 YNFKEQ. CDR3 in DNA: TGCCCCAGCAGCCAACCGGGAGGTCCGCGGGAGCAGTACTTC. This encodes CPSSQPGGPREQYF.

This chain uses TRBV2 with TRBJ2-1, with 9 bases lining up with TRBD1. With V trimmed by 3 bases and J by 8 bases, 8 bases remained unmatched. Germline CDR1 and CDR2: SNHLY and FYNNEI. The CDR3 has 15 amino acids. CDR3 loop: CASSDRTGVSDEQFF. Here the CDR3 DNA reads TGTGCCAGCAGTGATCGGACAGGGGTCAGCGATGAGCAGTTCTTC.

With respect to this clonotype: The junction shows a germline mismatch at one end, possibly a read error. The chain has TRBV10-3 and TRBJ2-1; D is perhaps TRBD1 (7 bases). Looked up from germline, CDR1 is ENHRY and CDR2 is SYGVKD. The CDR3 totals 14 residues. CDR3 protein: CATRPGGRGDEQFF. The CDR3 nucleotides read TGCGCCACCCGACCCGGGGGCAGGGGGGATGAGCAGTTCTTC.

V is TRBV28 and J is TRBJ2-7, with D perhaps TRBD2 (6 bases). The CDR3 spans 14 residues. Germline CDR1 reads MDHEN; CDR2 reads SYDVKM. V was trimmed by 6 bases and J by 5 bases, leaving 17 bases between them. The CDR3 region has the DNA TGTGCCAGCAGCCAGGAGACTAGGGGCGACGAGCAGTACTTC. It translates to CASSQETRGDEQYF.

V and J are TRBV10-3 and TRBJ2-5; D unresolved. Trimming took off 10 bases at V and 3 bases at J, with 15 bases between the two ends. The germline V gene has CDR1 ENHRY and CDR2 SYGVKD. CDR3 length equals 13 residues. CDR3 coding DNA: TGTGCCACCCGTTTAAGAAGGGAAGAGACCCAGTACTTC. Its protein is CATRLRREETQYF.

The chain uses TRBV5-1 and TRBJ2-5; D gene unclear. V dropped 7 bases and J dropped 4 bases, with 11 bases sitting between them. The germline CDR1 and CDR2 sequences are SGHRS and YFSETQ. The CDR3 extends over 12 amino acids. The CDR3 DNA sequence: TGCGCCAGCGACTTGGATTTAGAGACCCAGTACTTC. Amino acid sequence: CASDLDLETQYF.

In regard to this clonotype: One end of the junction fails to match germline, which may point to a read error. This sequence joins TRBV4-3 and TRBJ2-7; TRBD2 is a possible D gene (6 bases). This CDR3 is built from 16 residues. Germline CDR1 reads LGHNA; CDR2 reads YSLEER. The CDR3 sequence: CASSQDVSLAKNEQHF. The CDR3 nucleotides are TGCGCCAGCAGCCAAGATGTAAGTCTAGCGAAAAACGAGCAGCACTTC.

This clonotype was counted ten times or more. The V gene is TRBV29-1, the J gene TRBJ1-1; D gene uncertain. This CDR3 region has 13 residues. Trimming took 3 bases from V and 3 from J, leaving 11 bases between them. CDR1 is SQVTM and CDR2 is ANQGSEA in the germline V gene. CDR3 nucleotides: TGCAGCGTTGAGGTGGGTCGGGACACTGAAGCTTTCTTT. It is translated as CSVEVGRDTEAFF. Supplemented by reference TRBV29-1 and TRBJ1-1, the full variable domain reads SAVISQKPSRDICQRGTSLTIQCQVDSQVTMMFWYRQQPGQSLTLIATANQGSEATYESGFVIDKFPISRPNLTFSTLTVSNMSPEDSSIYLCSVEVGRDTEAFFGQGTRLTVV.

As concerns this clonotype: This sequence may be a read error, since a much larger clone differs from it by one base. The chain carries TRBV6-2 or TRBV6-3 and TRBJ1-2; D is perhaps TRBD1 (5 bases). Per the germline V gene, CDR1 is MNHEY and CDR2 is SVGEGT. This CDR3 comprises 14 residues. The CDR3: CASIPDGGDYDYTF. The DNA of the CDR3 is TGTGCCAGCATTCCTGACGGAGGGGACTATGACTACACCTTC.

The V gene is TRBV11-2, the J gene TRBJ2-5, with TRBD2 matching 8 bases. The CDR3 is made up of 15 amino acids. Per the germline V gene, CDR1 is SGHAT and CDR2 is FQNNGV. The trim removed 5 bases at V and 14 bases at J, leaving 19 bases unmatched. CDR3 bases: TGTGCCAGCAGCCAAAGCGGGAGAGGGGGAGAGACCTACTACTTC. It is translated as CASSQSGRGGETYYF.

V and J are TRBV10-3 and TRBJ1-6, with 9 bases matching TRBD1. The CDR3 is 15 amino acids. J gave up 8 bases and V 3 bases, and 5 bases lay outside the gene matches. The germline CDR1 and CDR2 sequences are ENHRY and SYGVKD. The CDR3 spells CAISDTGGPDSPLHF. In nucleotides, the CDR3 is TGTGCCATCAGTGACACAGGGGGCCCTGATTCACCCCTCCACTTT.

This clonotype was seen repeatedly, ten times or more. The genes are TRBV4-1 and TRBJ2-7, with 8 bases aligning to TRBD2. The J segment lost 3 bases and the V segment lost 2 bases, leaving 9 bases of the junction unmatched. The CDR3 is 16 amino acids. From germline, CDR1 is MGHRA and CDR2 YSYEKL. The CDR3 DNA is TGCGCCAGCAGCCAATGGCAGAGCGGGAGTGGCTACGAGCAGTACTTC. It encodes CASSQWQSGSGYEQYF.

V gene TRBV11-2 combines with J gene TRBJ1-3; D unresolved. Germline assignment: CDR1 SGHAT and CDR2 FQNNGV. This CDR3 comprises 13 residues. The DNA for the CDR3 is TGTGCAGGCAGCTTATTGGTCGGAAACACCATATATTTT. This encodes CAGSLLVGNTIYF.

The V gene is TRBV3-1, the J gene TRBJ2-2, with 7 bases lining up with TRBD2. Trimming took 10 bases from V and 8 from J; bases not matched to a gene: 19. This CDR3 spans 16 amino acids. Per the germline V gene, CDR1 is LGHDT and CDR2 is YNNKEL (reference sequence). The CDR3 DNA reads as TGTGCCAACAGACTAGCAGTCGGGCTAGCAGAGGGGGAGCTGTTTTTT. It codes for CANRLAVGLAEGELFF.

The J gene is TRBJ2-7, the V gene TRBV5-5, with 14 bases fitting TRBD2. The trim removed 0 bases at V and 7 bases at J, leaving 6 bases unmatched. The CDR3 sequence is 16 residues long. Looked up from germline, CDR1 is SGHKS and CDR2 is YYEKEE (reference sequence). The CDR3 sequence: CASSLGLAGGKEEQYF. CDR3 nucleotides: TGTGCCAGCAGCTTGGGACTAGCGGGAGGGAAGGAAGAGCAGTACTTC.

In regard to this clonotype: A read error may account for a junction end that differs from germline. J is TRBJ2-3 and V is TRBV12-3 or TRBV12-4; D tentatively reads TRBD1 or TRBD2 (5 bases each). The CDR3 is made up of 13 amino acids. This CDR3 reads CASRDSGSDTKYF. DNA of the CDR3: TGTGCCAGCAGGGACTCAGGGTCAGATACGAAGTATTTT.

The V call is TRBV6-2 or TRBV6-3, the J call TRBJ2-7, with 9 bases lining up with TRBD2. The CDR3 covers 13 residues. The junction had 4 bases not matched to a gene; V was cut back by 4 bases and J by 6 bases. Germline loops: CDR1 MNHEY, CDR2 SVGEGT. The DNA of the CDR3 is TGTGCCAGCAGTTCTAGCGGGAAATGCGAGCAGTACTTC. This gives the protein CASSSSGKCEQYF.

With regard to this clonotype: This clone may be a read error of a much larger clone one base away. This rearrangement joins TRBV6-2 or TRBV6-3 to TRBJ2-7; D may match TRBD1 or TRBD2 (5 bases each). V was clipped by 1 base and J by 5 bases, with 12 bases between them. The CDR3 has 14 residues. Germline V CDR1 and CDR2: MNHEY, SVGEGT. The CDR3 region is CASSYFLTADEQYF. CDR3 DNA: TGTGCCAGCAGTTACTTTTTGACAGCGGACGAGCAGTACTTC.